This TCR beta chain is from a study of Graves' ophthalmopathy and Graves' hyperthyroidism. Study-wide context: Before any treatment, peripheral blood was taken at the initial diagnosis. Study-wide points: The 13-signature model separated ophthalmopathy from stable hyperthyroidism at over 85% sensitivity and nearly 82% specificity.

In this sample, this clonotype turned up many times. Its antigen is not known. The authors amplified TCR beta CDR3 regions from RNA transcripts. RT-PCR in the first round used HTBI primers; a second-round multiplex PCR followed. A single record per CDR3 protein comes from TCRdb applying MiXCR to the multiplex PCR reads. The sample has over 500,000 distinct CDR3 sequences; approximately 22% are singletons. Diagnostic conclusions were grounded in clinical symptoms, serum thyroxine, TRAb, thyroid ultrasound and orbital computed tomography. Germline-derived CDR1 and CDR2 are SGHAT and FQDESV (reference sequence). The CDR3 is 16 residues long. With V trimmed by 5 bases and J by 6 bases, 12 bases remained unmatched.

This clonotype was obtained from a woman between 18 and 29 years old with stable Graves' hyperthyroidism. Some clones in this sample may be carry-over from other donors' samples. The rearrangement joins TRBV11-1 to TRBJ2-2, with 7 positions matching TRBD1. The sample comprised peripheral blood. The CDR3 DNA is TGTGCCAGCAGCCAAGACCGAGGGGGCAAGGCCGGGGAGCTGTTTTTT. Residues: CASSQDRGGKAGELFF. Full variable domain (remainder filled in from reference TRBV11-1 and TRBJ2-2): EAEVAQSPRYKITEKSQAVAFWCDPISGHATLYWYRQILGQGPELLVQFQDESVVDDSQLPKDRFSAERLKGVDSTLKIQPAELGDSAMYLCASSQDRGGKAGELFFGEGSRLTVL.